A single sample is the source of the 14 T cell receptor beta chains below, sequenced in a study of PD-1 blockade in classical Hodgkin lymphoma. Every patient experienced relapse after autologous stem cell transplantation, and brentuximab vedotin exposure varied. Sequencing was performed with immunoSEQ multiplex PCR; in TCRdb, only in-frame clones are kept and a portion is missing. The data show 22,000 or so clones, with over 65% seen just once and 40% to 50% held by the top ten. The input for sequencing was peripheral blood mononuclear cells (PBMCs), taken before the second cycle of nivolumab. The source is a human donor with classical Hodgkin lymphoma.

The chain carries TRBV30 and TRBJ1-1, with TRBD1 as a possible D gene (5 bases). The germline V and J ends were trimmed by 4 bases and 3 bases, with 9 bases remaining between them. Germline V gene data show CDR1 as GTSNPN and CDR2 as SVGIG (reference sequence). CDR3 length: 12 residues. CDR3 in amino acids: CAWIGDYTEAFF. DNA for the CDR3: TGTGCCTGGATAGGGGATTACACTGAAGCTTTCTTT.

By sample share, this clone is large. The CDR3 region is CASSLEGQYTEAFF. The CDR3 DNA is TGTGCCAGCAGCCTAGAGGGACAGTACACTGAAGCTTTCTTT. The chain has TRBV28 and TRBJ1-1; TRBD1 matches 7 bases. The germline CDR1 and CDR2 sequences are MDHEN and SYDVKM. The length of the CDR3 is 14 residues. J gave up 3 bases and V 6 bases, and 7 bases lay outside the gene matches.

This rearrangement joins TRBV6-5 to TRBJ1-5; D is ambiguous. CDR3 size: 13 residues. V was pared by 2 bases and J by 6 bases, with 8 bases between. Germline assignment: CDR1 MNHEY and CDR2 SVGAGI. The CDR3 loop is CASSYDEGQPQHF. The CDR3 nucleotides read TGTGCCAGCAGTTACGATGAGGGTCAGCCCCAGCATTTT.

This clone was seen only a few times. This chain links TRBV6-1 with TRBJ1-2, with D unresolved. CDR1 and CDR2 from the germline V gene are MNHNS and SASEGT. The CDR3 has 15 amino acids. Trimming took off 6 bases at V and 3 bases at J, with 17 bases between the two ends. CDR3: CASRHAGVGDYGYTF. CDR3 coding DNA: TGTGCCAGCAGACACGCAGGCGTTGGCGACTATGGCTACACCTTC.

V gene TRBV18 combines with J gene TRBJ1-4; D gene ambiguous. The germline V gene encodes CDR1 KGHSH and CDR2 LQKENI. This CDR3 is built from 12 residues. V was trimmed by 5 bases and J by 8 bases, leaving 9 bases between them. The CDR3 loop reads CASSEPSEKLFF. The CDR3 nucleotides are TGTGCCAGCTCAGAACCCAGCGAAAAACTGTTTTTT.

This chain joins TRBV7-9 and TRBJ1-1; 11 bases line up with TRBD1. Germline values: CDR1 SEHNR, CDR2 FQNEAQ (reference sequence). V lost 2 bases, J lost 1 base, and 12 bases stayed unmatched. The CDR3 is 19 residues long. CDR3 residues: CASSLWAGRTGGRNTEAFF. In DNA form, the CDR3 reads TGTGCCAGCAGCTTATGGGCTGGTCGGACAGGGGGCCGGAACACTGAAGCTTTCTTT.

This chain uses TRBV25-1 with TRBJ2-1; D is possibly TRBD1 or TRBD2 (6 bases each). CDR3 size: 14 residues. Trimming removed 8 bases at V and 10 bases at J, with 21 bases between. The germline V gene has CDR1 MGHDK and CDR2 SYGVNS. CDR3 protein: CASGLSGAPREQFF. The DNA for the CDR3 is TGTGCCAGCGGCCTGTCGGGGGCCCCAAGGGAGCAGTTCTTC.

The CDR3, as DNA: TGTGCCAGCTCACCCACCCGTGGCAGCGGGGGGATCCCGAACTCCTACGAGCAGTACTTC. Amino acids: CASSPTRGSGGIPNSYEQYF. This chain joins TRBV18 and TRBJ2-7; 9 nucleotides align to TRBD2. Germline CDR1 KGHSH, CDR2 LQKENI. The V segment lost 3 bases and the J segment 0 bases; nucleotides outside the gene matches: 18. The CDR3 runs 20 residues.

Worth noting for this clone: The CDR3 end shows no conserved phenylalanine or tryptophan, and so a read error is likely. Because the CDR3's place on the DNA is in doubt, the DNA is left out and the CDR3 is given as listed by TCRdb. V usage is TRBV10-3 and J usage is TRBJ1-1. Inclusive of both ends, the CDR3 amounts to 12 amino acids. Germline CDR1 reads ENHRY; CDR2 reads SYGVKD. The CDR3 protein is CAISENVEILSL.

The chain joins TRBV2 to TRBJ2-5, with D possibly being TRBD1 (5 bases). The CDR3 runs to 12 residues. In germline, CDR1 is SNHLY, CDR2 FYNNEI. The V and J ends lost 7 bases and 5 bases respectively, with 11 bases between them. CDR3 sequence reads: CASTWGLETQYF. Here the CDR3 DNA reads TGTGCCAGCACTTGGGGCCTTGAGACCCAGTACTTC. Based on the CDR3 plus reference TRBV2 and TRBJ2-5, the full variable domain is EPEVTQTPSHQVTQMGQEVILRCVPISNHLYFYWYRQILGQKVEFLVSFYNNEISEKSEIFDDQFSVERPDGSNFTLKIRSTKLEDSAMYFCASTWGLETQYFGPGTRLLVL.

V and J are TRBV2 and TRBJ2-2; D gene unclear. Trimming stripped 2 bases from V and 7 bases from J, with 11 bases between. Germline V lookup: CDR1 SNHLY, CDR2 FYNNEI. The CDR3 is 14 residues long. The CDR3 DNA follows: TGTGCCAGCAGTGAAAGTCCTAGACGCGGGGAGCTGTTTTTT. It is translated as CASSESPRRGELFF.

This rearrangement joins TRBV27 to TRBJ1-2, with TRBD1 matching 10 bases. CDR3 length: 15 amino acids. Trimming cost V 0 bases and J 5 bases; bases outside gene matches: 3. In germline, CDR1 is MNHEY, CDR2 SMNVEV (reference sequence). As DNA, the CDR3 is TGTGCCAGCAGTTTATCGTGGACAGGGGGGTATGGCTACACCTTC. It codes for CASSLSWTGGYGYTF.

The V call is TRBV14, the J call TRBJ2-3, with D possibly matching TRBD2 (5 bases). Deletions cut 0 bases from V and 5 bases from J, with 9 bases between. Germline lookup yields CDR1 SGHDN and CDR2 FVKESK. This CDR3 spans 14 amino acids. The CDR3 sequence is CASSQERGRDTQYF. The CDR3 nucleotides read TGTGCCAGCAGCCAAGAGCGTGGGAGAGATACGCAGTATTTT.

By sample fraction, this clone is medium-sized. The J gene is TRBJ1-1, the V gene TRBV6-5; 8 bases map to TRBD1. This CDR3 is built from 14 residues. The J segment lost 6 bases and the V segment lost 0 bases, leaving 3 bases of the junction unmatched. Germline V gives CDR1 MNHEY, CDR2 SVGAGI. The CDR3 is CASSYSTGDAEAFF. CDR3 bases: TGTGCCAGCAGTTACTCGACAGGGGACGCTGAAGCTTTCTTT.